This T cell receptor (beta chain) derives from a study of T cells after yellow fever vaccination. TCRdb used MiXCR to reprocess the 5' RACE reads, holding one entry per CDR3 protein. The table records 46,000 or so distinct CDR3 sequences, over 5.5% of them present only once. The CDR3 covers 15 residues. Germline V gene sequence: CDR1 KGHSH, CDR2 LQKENI. Trimming cost V 3 bases and J 5 bases, with 17 bases left between them. This clonotype was observed a handful of times. This sequence was found in a man between 25 and 39 years old who received the YFV17D yellow fever vaccine. This material consisted of PBMCs, either bulk or a sorted T-cell subset (CD4+, CD8+, memory, or dextramer-sorted; not recorded which), taken 45 days after the yellow fever booster vaccination. V and J are TRBV18 and TRBJ2-7; TRBD1 might be the D (6 bases). CDR3 region: CASSPRRLAGDEQYF. The CDR3 coding sequence is TGTGCCAGCTCACCCAGGAGGCTCGCAGGGGACGAGCAGTACTTC.